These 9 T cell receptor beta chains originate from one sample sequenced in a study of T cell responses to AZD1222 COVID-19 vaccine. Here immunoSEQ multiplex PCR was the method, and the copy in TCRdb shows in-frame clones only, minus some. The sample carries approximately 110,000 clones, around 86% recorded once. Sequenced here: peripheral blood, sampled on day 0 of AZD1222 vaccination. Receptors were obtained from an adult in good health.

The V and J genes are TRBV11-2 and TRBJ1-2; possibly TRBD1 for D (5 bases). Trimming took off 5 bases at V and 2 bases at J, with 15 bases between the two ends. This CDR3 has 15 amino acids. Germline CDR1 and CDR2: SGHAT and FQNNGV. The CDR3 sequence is CASSLRGIKNYGYTF. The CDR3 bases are TGTGCCAGCAGCCTCCGGGGGATTAAGAACTATGGCTACACCTTC.

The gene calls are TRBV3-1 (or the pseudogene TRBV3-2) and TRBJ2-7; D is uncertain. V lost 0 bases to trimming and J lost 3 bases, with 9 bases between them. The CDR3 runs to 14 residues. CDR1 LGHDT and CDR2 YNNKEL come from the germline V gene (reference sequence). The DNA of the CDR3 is TGTGCCAGCAGCCAAGAGTTTGTGCACTACGAGCAGTACTTC. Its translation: CASSQEFVHYEQYF.

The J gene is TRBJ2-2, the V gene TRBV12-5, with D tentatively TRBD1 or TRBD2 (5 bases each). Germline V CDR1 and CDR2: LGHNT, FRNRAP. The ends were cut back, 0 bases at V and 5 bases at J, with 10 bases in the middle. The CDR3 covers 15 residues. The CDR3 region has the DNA TGTGCTAGTGGTTTGGTAATAGGGGAGACCGGGGAGCTGTTTTTT. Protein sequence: CASGLVIGETGELFF.

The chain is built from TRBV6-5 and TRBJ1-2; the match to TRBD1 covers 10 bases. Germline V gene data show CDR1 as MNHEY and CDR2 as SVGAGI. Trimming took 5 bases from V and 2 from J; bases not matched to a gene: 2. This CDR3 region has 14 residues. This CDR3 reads CASSPGQGNYGYTF. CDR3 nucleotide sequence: TGTGCCAGCAGTCCGGGACAGGGGAACTATGGCTACACCTTC.

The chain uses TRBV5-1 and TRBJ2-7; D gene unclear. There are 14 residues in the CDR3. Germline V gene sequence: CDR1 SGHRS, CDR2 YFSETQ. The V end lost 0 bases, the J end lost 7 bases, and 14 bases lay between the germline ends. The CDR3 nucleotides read TGCGCCAGCAGCTTGGGGCAGAACTACGTAGAGCAGTACTTC. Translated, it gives CASSLGQNYVEQYF.

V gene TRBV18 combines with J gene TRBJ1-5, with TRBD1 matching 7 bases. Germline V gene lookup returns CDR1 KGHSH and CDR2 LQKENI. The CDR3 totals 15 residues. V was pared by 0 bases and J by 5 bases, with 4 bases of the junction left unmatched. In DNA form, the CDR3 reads TGTGCCAGCTCACCACCCGGGACAGCTGATCAGCCCCAGCATTTT. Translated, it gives CASSPPGTADQPQHF.

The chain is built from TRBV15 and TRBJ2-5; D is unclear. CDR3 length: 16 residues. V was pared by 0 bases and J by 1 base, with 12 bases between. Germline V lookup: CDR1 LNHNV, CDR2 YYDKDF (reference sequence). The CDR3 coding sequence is TGTGCCACCAGCAGAGAGGCAGACATAGGCCAAGAGACCCAGTACTTC. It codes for CATSREADIGQETQYF.

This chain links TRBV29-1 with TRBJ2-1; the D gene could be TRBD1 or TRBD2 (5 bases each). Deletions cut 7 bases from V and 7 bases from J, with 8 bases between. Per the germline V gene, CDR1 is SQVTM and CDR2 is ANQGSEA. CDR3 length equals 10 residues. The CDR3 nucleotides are TGCAGCGGGGGGATAAATGAGCAGTTCTTC. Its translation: CSGGINEQFF.

The chain's CDR3 is CASSPGARADNSPLHF. The CDR3 DNA reads TGTGCCAGCAGCCCGGGGGCCCGAGCAGATAATTCACCCCTCCACTTT. This rearrangement joins TRBV5-6 to TRBJ1-6, with D maybe TRBD1 (6 bases). CDR1 is SGHDT, CDR2 YYEEEE, per germline. V was trimmed by 4 bases and J by 5 bases, leaving 16 bases between them. The CDR3 has 16 residues.